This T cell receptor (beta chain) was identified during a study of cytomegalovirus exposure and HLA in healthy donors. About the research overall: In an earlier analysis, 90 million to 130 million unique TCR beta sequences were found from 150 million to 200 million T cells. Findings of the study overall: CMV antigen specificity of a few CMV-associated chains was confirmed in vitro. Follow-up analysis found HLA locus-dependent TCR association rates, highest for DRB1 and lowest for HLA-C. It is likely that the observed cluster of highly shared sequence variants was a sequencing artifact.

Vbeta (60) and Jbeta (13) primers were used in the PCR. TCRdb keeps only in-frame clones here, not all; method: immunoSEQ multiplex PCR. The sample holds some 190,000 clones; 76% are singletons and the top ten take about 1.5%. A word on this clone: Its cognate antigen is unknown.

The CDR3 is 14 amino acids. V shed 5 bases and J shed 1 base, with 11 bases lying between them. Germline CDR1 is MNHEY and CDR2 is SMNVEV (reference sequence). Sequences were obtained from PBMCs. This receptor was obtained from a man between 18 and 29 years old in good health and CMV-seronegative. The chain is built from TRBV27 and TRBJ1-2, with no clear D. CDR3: CASSVSRLNYGYTF. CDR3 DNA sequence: TGTGCCAGCAGTGTGTCGAGGCTTAACTATGGCTACACCTTC.